Reported below is one TCR beta chain. This specimen belongs to a study of T cell responses to AZD1222 COVID-19 vaccine. Study-wide background: Second doses that came at about 4 or about 12 weeks were put together.

Here immunoSEQ multiplex PCR was the method, and the copy in TCRdb shows in-frame clones only, minus some. The sample carries roughly 91,000 clones, more than 90% recorded once. V was pared by 3 bases and J by 4 bases, with 13 bases between. Germline V lookup: CDR1 SQVTM, CDR2 ANQGSEA. The CDR3 is 13 amino acids. The chain uses TRBV29-1 and TRBJ2-7; the D is unclear. This sequence originates from an adult in good health. The specimen was peripheral blood, collected on day 0 of AZD1222 vaccination. The CDR3 reads CSVEAQEPYEQYF. The CDR3 nucleotides are TGCAGCGTTGAGGCTCAGGAGCCTTACGAGCAGTACTTC.